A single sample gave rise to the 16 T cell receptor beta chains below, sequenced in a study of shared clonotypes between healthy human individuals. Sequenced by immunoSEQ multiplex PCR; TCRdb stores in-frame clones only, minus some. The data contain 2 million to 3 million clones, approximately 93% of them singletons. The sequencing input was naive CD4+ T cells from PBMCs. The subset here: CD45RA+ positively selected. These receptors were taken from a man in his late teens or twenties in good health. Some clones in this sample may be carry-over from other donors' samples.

DNA of the CDR3: TGTGCCAGCAGTTCCGTCGGAACAGGGGGCCCTGGAAACACCATATATTTT. Its protein is CASSSVGTGGPGNTIYF. J is TRBJ1-3 and V is TRBV27, with 9 bases matching TRBD1. Per germline, CDR1 MNHEY and CDR2 SMNVEV (reference sequence). J lost 2 bases, V lost 4 bases, and 9 bases had no gene match. This CDR3 has 17 residues.

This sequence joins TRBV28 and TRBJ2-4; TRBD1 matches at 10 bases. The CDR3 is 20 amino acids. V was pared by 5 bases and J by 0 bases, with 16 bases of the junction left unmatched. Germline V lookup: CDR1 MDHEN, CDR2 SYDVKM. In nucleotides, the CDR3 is TGTGCCAGCAGTACAATTCCCCGGGACAGGGGTAACTTAGCCAAAAACATTCAGTACTTC. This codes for CASSTIPRDRGNLAKNIQYF.

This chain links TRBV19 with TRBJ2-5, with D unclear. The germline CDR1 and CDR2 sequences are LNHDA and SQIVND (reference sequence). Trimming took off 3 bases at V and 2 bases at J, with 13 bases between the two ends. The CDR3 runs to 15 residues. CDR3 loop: CASSMSAWVQETQYF. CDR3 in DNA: TGTGCCAGTAGTATGAGCGCGTGGGTGCAAGAGACCCAGTACTTC.

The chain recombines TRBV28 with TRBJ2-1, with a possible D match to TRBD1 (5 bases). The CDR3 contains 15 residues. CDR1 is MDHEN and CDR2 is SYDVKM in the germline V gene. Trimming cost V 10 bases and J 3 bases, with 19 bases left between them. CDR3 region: CATESRQSYYNEQFF. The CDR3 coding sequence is TGTGCCACCGAATCTCGACAGTCTTACTACAATGAGCAGTTCTTC.

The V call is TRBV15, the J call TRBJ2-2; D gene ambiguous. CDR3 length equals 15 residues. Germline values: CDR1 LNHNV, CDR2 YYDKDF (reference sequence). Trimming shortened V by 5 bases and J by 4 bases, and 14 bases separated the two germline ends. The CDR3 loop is CATSARTTLTGELFF. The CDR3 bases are TGTGCCACCAGCGCCCGGACCACCCTCACCGGGGAGCTGTTTTTT.

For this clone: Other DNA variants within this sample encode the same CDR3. CDR3 residues: CASSSGQGSYEQYF. The CDR3 bases are TGTGCCAGCAGCTCTGGACAGGGCTCCTACGAGCAGTACTTC. The J gene is TRBJ2-7, the V gene TRBV9; 8 nucleotides line up with TRBD1. CDR3 length: 14 amino acids. Germline V CDR1 and CDR2: SGDLS, YYNGEE. J gave up 0 bases and V 4 bases, and 3 bases lay outside the gene matches.

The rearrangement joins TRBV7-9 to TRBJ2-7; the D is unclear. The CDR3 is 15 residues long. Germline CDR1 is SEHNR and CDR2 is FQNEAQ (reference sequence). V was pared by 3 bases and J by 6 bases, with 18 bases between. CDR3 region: CASSFGDTNLREQYF. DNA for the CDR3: TGTGCCAGCAGCTTCGGAGACACAAACCTCCGCGAGCAGTACTTC.

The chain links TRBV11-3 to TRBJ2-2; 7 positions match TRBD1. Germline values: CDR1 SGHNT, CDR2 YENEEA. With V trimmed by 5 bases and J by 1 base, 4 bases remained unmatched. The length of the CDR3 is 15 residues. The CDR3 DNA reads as TGTGCCAGCAGCCATGGGACAGTGAACACCGGGGAGCTGTTTTTT. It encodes CASSHGTVNTGELFF. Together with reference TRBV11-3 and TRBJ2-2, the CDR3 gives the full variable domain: EAGVVQSPRYKIIEKKQPVAFWCNPISGHNTLYWYLQNLGQGPELLIRYENEEAVDDSQLPKDRFSAERLKGVDSTLKIQPAELGDSAVYLCASSHGTVNTGELFFGEGSRLTVL.

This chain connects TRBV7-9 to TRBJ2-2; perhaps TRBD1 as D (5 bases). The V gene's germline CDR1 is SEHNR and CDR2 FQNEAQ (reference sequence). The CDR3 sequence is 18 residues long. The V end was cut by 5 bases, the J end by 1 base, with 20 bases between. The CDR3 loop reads CASSLRPVSRENTGELFF. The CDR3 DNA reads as TGTGCCAGCAGCCTTAGGCCGGTTAGCAGGGAGAACACCGGGGAGCTGTTTTTT.

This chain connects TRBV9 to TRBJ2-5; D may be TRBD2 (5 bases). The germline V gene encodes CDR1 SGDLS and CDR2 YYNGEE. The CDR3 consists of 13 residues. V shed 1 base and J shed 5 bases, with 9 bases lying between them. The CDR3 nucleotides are TGTGCCAGCAGCGTACTAGCTACGGAGACCCAGTACTTC. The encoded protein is CASSVLATETQYF.

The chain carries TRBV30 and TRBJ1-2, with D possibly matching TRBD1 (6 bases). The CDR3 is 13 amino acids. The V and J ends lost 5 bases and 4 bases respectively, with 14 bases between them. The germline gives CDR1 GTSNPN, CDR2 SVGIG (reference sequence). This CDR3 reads CAWQKGVLYGYTF. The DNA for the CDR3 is TGTGCCTGGCAGAAGGGGGTTCTCTATGGCTACACCTTC.

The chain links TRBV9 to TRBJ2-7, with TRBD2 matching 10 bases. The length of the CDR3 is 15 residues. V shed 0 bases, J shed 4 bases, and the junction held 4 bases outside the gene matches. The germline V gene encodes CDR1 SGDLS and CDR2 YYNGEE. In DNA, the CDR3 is TGTGCCAGCAGCGTAGGGGGGACTAGCGAGTACGAGCAGTACTTC. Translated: CASSVGGTSEYEQYF.

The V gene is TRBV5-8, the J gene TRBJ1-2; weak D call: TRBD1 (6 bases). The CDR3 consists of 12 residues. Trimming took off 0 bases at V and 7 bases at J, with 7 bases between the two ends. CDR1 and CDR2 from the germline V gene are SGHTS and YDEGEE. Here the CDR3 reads CASSLGGLGYTF. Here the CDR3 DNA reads TGTGCCAGCAGCTTGGGGGGGCTTGGCTACACCTTC.

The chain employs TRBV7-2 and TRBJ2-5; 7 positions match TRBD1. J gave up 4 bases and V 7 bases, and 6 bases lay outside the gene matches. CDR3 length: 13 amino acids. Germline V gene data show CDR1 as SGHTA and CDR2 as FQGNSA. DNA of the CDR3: TGTGCCAGCACCCTGACAGGGTCAGAGACCCAGTACTTC. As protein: CASTLTGSETQYF. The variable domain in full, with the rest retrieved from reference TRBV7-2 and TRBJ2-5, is GAGVSQSPSNKVTEKGKDVELRCDPISGHTALYWYRQSLGQGLEFLIYFQGNSAPDKSGLPSDRFSAERTGGSVSTLTIQRTQQEDSAVYLCASTLTGSETQYFGPGTRLLVL.

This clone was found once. CDR3 nucleotides: TGTGCCAGCGGGGCAACCAATGAGCAGTTCTTC. Translation gives CASGATNEQFF. The chain has TRBV2 and TRBJ2-1; D possibly corresponds to TRBD1 (5 bases). Germline lookup yields CDR1 SNHLY and CDR2 FYNNEI. The CDR3 loop spans 11 amino acids. With 8 bases removed from V and 6 bases from J, the gap between germline ends came to 8 bases.

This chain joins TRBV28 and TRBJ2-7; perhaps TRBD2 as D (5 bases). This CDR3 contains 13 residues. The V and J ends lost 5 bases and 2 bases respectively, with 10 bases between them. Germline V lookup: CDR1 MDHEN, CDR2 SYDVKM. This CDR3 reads CASSRGRAYEQYF. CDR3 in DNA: TGTGCCAGCAGTCGGGGAAGGGCCTACGAGCAGTACTTC.